The 17 T cell receptor beta chains given below trace back to one sample, sequenced in a study of CD8 T cells in Susac syndrome. When the RNA was reverse transcribed, random hexamers were used with an input of about 0.5 to 1 ug. TCRdb recomputed calls from the immunoSEQ multiplex PCR reads with MiXCR, one row per CDR3 protein. This sample has about 440,000 distinct CDR3 sequences, with approximately 89% found just once. Sequencing was performed on CD8+ T cells from PBMCs. These receptors all stem from a human donor with multiple sclerosis.

The chain couples TRBV7-9 to TRBJ2-2; either TRBD1 or TRBD2 may supply D (5 bases each). Germline CDR1 is SEHNR and CDR2 is FQNEAQ (reference sequence). Trimming took 5 bases from V and 3 from J, leaving 16 bases between them. The CDR3 totals 16 residues. DNA of the CDR3: TGTGCCAGCAGCACGTCGGGGCGGGCAGACACCGGGGAGCTGTTTTTT. Its protein is CASSTSGRADTGELFF.

CDR3 amino acids: CAWGAGQGAYEQYF. The CDR3 DNA reads TGTGCCTGGGGCGCCGGACAGGGGGCCTACGAGCAGTACTTC. The V call is TRBV30, the J call TRBJ2-7, with 10 bases lining up with TRBD1. Per the germline V gene, CDR1 is GTSNPN and CDR2 is SVGIG (reference sequence). Germline trimming cut 5 bases from V and 2 bases from J; bases unmatched to any gene: 6. The CDR3 extends over 14 amino acids.

This sequence joins TRBV28 and TRBJ2-7, with D tentatively TRBD2 (6 bases). CDR1 is MDHEN and CDR2 is SYDVKM in the germline V gene. There are 16 residues in the CDR3. V was clipped by 5 bases and J by 2 bases, with 19 bases between them. The CDR3: CASSPSGGSLAYEQYF. The CDR3 DNA reads TGTGCCAGCAGTCCCAGTGGAGGGTCCCTTGCCTACGAGCAGTACTTC.

The CDR3 is CATRKGATEQYF. Written as DNA, the CDR3 is TGTGCCACAAGAAAAGGGGCAACCGAGCAGTACTTC. The chain recombines TRBV6-5 with TRBJ2-7, with D perhaps matching TRBD1 (5 bases). This CDR3 comprises 12 residues. V was shortened by 10 bases and J by 6 bases, with 16 bases between the two germline ends. Germline lookup yields CDR1 MNHEY and CDR2 SVGAGI.

This rearrangement joins TRBV7-9 to TRBJ2-7, with a weak D call TRBD1 (5 bases). CDR1 and CDR2 (germline): SEHNR, FQNEAQ (reference sequence). The CDR3 has 15 amino acids. Trimming left V 2 bases short and J 7 bases short, with 18 bases between. The CDR3 protein is CASSLHQGTYVEQYF. The CDR3 DNA reads TGTGCCAGCAGCTTACACCAGGGTACCTACGTGGAGCAGTACTTC.

The chain joins TRBV29-1 to TRBJ2-7; D possibly corresponds to TRBD1 (6 bases). Between the trimmed V and J ends, which lost 3 bases and 2 bases, there was a span of 11 bases. The germline V gene has CDR1 SQVTM and CDR2 ANQGSEA. This CDR3 comprises 13 residues. The CDR3 region has the DNA TGCAGCGTTGACACAGGGAGTCCCTACGAGCAGTACTTC. It encodes CSVDTGSPYEQYF.

The J gene is TRBJ1-1, the V gene TRBV14; D perhaps matches TRBD1 (6 bases). Germline values: CDR1 SGHDN, CDR2 FVKESK. This CDR3 is built from 15 residues. Trimming removed 4 bases from V and 2 bases from J, with 14 bases in between. The CDR3 region is CASSPKQGSNTEAFF. CDR3 nucleotide sequence: TGTGCCAGCAGCCCGAAACAGGGCAGTAACACTGAAGCTTTCTTT.

The chain joins TRBV7-9 to TRBJ2-4; 10 nucleotides align to TRBD1. The CDR3 runs to 16 residues. The V and J ends lost 5 bases and 6 bases, in that order; junction bases with no gene match: 10. Germline V CDR1 and CDR2: SEHNR, FQNEAQ (reference sequence). CDR3 DNA sequence: TGTGCCAGCAGCCCCCGGACGGGACAGGGGCGAAACATTCAGTACTTC. This encodes CASSPRTGQGRNIQYF.

The chain joins TRBV2 to TRBJ1-5; D is perhaps TRBD1 (5 bases). The V gene's germline CDR1 is SNHLY and CDR2 FYNNEI. Trimming removed 7 bases at V and 9 bases at J, with 13 bases between. The length of the CDR3 is 12 residues. The CDR3 nucleotides read TGTGCCAGCACGGACACCTGGGGGCCCCAGCATTTT. This gives the protein CASTDTWGPQHF.

The chain joins TRBV13 to TRBJ2-7, with 8 bases lining up with TRBD1. This CDR3 comprises 15 residues. Germline CDR1 PRHDT, CDR2 FYEKMQ (reference sequence). V lost 7 bases to trimming and J lost 2 bases; unmatched junction nucleotides: 10. This CDR3 is CASNLRTGNTYEQYF. CDR3 nucleotide sequence: TGTGCCAGCAACCTAAGGACAGGGAACACCTACGAGCAGTACTTC.

This chain joins TRBV5-1 and TRBJ2-2; D might be TRBD1 (6 bases). Trimming shortened V by 3 bases and J by 1 base, and 16 bases separated the two germline ends. The CDR3 runs 17 residues. Germline CDR1 SGHRS, CDR2 YFSETQ. The CDR3: CASSWQTGRGNTGELFF. The CDR3 DNA reads TGCGCCAGCAGCTGGCAAACAGGGAGAGGGAACACCGGGGAGCTGTTTTTT.

This clonotype was detected once. The chain is built from TRBV5-1 and TRBJ1-2; the D is unclear. This CDR3 region has 16 residues. V gave up 0 bases and J gave up 7 bases, with 19 bases separating them. CDR1 is SGHRS, CDR2 YFSETQ, per germline. CDR3 protein: CASSLGSAEVRTGYTF. The CDR3 bases are TGCGCCAGCAGCTTGGGTTCGGCAGAAGTGAGAACTGGCTACACCTTC.

The V call is TRBV30, the J call TRBJ2-1; 7 nucleotides line up with TRBD2. Losses at the gene ends were 7 bases for V and 4 bases for J; bases not matched to a gene: 4. CDR1 and CDR2 (germline): GTSNPN, SVGIG (reference sequence). The CDR3 totals 12 residues. The CDR3 DNA is TGTGCCTACGGGGGGTTATACAATGAGCAGTTCTTC. This encodes CAYGGLYNEQFF.

The rearrangement joins TRBV6-1 to TRBJ2-4; D could derive from TRBD1 or TRBD2 (5 bases each). CDR3 size: 16 residues. Germline CDR1 is MNHNS and CDR2 is SASEGT. V dropped 4 bases and J dropped 5 bases, with 18 bases sitting between them. This chain's CDR3 is CASSVWYRDRENIQYF. CDR3 sequence (DNA): TGTGCCAGCAGTGTTTGGTATAGGGACCGAGAAAACATTCAGTACTTC.

The chain joins TRBV24-1 to TRBJ2-1, with unresolved D. This CDR3 comprises 13 residues. V lost 0 bases and J lost 8, with 7 bases in between. The V gene's germline CDR1 is KGHDR and CDR2 SFDVKD. CDR3 sequence (DNA): TGTGCCACCAGTGATTTGCCCGGTTATGAGCAGTTCTTC. Translation: CATSDLPGYEQFF.

V gene TRBV29-1 combines with J gene TRBJ1-1, with a possible D match to TRBD1 (6 bases). CDR1 and CDR2 from the germline V gene are SQVTM and ANQGSEA. This CDR3 is built from 13 residues. V was cut by 7 bases and J by 0 bases, with 12 bases left in between. CDR3 nucleotides: TGCAGCGCCGACACAGGGCTGAACACTGAAGCTTTCTTT. As protein: CSADTGLNTEAFF.

The chain joins TRBV12-3 or TRBV12-4 to TRBJ2-1, with 9 nucleotides matching TRBD2. Germline trimming cut 3 bases from V and 9 bases from J; bases unmatched to any gene: 9. CDR3 length: 15 residues. The CDR3 region is CASSFFLAGVGEQFF. DNA for the CDR3: TGTGCCAGCAGTTTCTTCTTAGCGGGGGTGGGTGAGCAGTTCTTC.